This T cell receptor beta chain was identified during a study of T cell responses to AZD1222 COVID-19 vaccine. Study-level results: The donor group comprised mostly white British people and more females; the analysis possibly underestimated clonal diversity.

Generated by immunoSEQ multiplex PCR, the TCRdb table keeps only in-frame clones and is missing some. The sample holds approximately 300,000 clones, almost 95% seen once. Comments on this clone: The antigen remains unidentified.

V was clipped by 5 bases and J by 6 bases, with 9 bases between them. There are 12 residues in the CDR3. Germline-derived CDR1 and CDR2 are SGHNT and YENEEA. This chain connects TRBV11-3 to TRBJ2-3; D is ambiguous. This receptor was identified in an adult who received the AZD1222 COVID-19 vaccine. The material sequenced was peripheral blood, taken 28 days after the second AZD1222 dose. The CDR3: CASSRDADTQYF. The CDR3 DNA follows: TGTGCCAGCAGCCGAGATGCGGATACGCAGTATTTT.